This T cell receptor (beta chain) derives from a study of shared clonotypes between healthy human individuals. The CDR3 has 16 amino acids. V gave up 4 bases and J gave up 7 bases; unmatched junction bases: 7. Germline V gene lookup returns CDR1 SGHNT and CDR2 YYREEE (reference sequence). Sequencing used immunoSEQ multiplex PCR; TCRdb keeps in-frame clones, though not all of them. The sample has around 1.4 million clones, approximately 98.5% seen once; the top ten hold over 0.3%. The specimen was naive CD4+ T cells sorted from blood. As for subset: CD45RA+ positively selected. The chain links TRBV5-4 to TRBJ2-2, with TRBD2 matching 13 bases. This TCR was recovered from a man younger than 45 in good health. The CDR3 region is CASSRLAGGFSGELFF. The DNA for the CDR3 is TGTGCCAGCAGCAGACTAGCGGGAGGTTTCAGCGGGGAGCTGTTTTTT.